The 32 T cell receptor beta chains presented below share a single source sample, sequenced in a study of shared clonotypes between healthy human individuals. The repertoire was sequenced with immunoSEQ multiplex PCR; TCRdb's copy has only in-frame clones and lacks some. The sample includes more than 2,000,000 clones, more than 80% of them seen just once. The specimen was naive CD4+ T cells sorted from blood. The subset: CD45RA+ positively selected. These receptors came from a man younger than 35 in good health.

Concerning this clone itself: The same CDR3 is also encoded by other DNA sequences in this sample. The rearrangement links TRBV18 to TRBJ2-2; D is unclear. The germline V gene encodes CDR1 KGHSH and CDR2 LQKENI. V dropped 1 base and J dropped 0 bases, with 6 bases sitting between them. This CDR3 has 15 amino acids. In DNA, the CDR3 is TGTGCCAGCTCACCACAGGGCGCGAACACCGGGGAGCTGTTTTTT. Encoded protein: CASSPQGANTGELFF.

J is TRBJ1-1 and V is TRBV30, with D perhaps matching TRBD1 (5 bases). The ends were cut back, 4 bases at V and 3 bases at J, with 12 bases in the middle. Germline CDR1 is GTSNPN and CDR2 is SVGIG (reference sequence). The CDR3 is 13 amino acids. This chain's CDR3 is CAWTLGGDTEAFF. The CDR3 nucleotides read TGTGCCTGGACGCTGGGGGGGGACACTGAAGCTTTCTTT.

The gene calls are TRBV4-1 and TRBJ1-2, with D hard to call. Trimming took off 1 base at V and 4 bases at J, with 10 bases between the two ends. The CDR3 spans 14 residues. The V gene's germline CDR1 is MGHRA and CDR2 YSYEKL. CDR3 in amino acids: CASSQGSVGYGYTF. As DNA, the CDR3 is TGCGCCAGCAGCCAAGGAAGTGTCGGCTATGGCTACACCTTC.

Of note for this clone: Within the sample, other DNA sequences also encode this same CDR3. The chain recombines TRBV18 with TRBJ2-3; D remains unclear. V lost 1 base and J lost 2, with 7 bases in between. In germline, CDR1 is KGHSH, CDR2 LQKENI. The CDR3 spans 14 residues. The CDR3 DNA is TGTGCCAGCTCACCACTGTTATCCACAGATACGCAGTATTTT. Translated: CASSPLLSTDTQYF.

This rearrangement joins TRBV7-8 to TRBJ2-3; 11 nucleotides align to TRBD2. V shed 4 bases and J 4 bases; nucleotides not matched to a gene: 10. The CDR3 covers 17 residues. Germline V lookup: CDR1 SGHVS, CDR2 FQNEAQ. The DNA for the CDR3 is TGTGCCAGCAGCTCCCCTTTAGCGGGGGGGCCTGCAGATACGCAGTATTTT. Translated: CASSSPLAGGPADTQYF.

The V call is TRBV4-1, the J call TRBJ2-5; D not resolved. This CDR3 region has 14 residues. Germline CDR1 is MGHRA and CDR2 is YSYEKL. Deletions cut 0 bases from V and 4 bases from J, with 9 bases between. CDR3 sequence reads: CASSQDQEVETQYF. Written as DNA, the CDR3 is TGCGCCAGCAGCCAAGATCAAGAGGTAGAGACCCAGTACTTC.

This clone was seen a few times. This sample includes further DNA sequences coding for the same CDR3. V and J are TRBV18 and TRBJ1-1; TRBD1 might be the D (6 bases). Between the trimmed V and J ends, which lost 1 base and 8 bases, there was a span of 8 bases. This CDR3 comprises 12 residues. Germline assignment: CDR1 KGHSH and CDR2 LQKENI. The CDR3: CASSPRQGEAFF. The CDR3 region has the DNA TGTGCCAGCTCACCACGTCAGGGGGAAGCTTTCTTT. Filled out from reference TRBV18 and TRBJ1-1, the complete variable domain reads NAGVMQNPRHLVRRRGQEARLRCSPMKGHSHVYWYRQLPEEGLKFMVYLQKENIIDESGMPKERFSAEFPKEGPSILRIQQVVRGDSAAYFCASSPRQGEAFFGQGTRLTVV.

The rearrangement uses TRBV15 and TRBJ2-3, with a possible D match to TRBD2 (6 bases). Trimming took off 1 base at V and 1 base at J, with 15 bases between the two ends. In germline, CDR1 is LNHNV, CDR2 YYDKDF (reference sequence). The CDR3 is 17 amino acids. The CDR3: CATSRVRGFEGTDTQYF. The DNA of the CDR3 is TGTGCCACCAGCAGAGTTCGGGGGTTTGAGGGCACAGATACGCAGTATTTT.

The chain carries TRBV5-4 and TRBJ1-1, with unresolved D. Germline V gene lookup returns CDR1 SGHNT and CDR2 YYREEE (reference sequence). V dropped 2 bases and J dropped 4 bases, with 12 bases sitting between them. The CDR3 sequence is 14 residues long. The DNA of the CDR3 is TGTGCCAGCAGCTTTCGAGGATCTGGCACTGAAGCTTTCTTT. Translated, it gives CASSFRGSGTEAFF.

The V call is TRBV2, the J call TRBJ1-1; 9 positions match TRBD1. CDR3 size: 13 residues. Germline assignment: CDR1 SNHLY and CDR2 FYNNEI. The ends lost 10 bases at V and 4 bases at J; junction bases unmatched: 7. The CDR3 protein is CATSGQGLTEAFF. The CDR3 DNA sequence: TGTGCCACCTCGGGACAGGGACTCACTGAAGCTTTCTTT.

CDR3 loop: CAIRDSHSNQPQHF. CDR3 nucleotide sequence: TGTGCCATCAGGGACAGCCATTCCAATCAGCCCCAGCATTTT. V and J are TRBV10-3 and TRBJ1-5; D is possibly TRBD1 (6 bases). This CDR3 is 14 amino acids long. V gave up 6 bases and J gave up 3 bases, with 12 bases separating them. Germline CDR1 and CDR2: ENHRY and SYGVKD.

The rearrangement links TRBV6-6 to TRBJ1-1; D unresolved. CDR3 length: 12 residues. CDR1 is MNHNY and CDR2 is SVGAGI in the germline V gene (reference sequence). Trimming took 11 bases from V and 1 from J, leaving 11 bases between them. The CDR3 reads CASRAANTEAFF. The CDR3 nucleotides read TGTGCCTCTAGGGCAGCGAACACTGAAGCTTTCTTT.

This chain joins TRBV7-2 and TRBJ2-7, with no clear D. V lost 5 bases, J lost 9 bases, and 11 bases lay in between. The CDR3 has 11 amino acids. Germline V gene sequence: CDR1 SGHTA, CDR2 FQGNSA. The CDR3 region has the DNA TGTGCCAGCAGCCAAAGGGAACTGCAGTACTTC. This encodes CASSQRELQYF. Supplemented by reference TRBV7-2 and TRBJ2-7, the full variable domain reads GAGVSQSPSNKVTEKGKDVELRCDPISGHTALYWYRQSLGQGLEFLIYFQGNSAPDKSGLPSDRFSAERTGGSVSTLTIQRTQQEDSAVYLCASSQRELQYFGPGTRLTVT.

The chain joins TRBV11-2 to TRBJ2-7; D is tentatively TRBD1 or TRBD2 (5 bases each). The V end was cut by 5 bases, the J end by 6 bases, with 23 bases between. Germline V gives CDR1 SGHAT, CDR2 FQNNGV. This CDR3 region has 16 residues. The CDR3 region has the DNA TGTGCCAGCAGCGCAGCAACGGGACGAGAAATAACCGAGCAGTACTTC. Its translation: CASSAATGREITEQYF.

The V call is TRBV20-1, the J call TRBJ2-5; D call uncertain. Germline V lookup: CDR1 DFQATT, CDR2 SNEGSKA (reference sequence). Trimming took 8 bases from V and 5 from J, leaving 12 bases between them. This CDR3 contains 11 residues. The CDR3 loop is CSPHLAETQYF. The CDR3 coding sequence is TGCAGTCCCCACCTCGCGGAGACCCAGTACTTC.

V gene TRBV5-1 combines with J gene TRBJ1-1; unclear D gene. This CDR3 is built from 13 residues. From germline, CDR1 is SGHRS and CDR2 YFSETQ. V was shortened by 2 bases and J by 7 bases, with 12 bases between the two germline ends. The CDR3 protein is CASSFVSENEAFF. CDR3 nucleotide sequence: TGCGCCAGCAGCTTTGTATCAGAGAATGAAGCTTTCTTT.

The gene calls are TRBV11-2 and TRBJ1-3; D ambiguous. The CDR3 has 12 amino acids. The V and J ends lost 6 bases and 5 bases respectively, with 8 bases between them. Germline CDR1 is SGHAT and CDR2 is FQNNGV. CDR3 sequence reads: CASRADRNTIYF. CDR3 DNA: TGTGCCAGCAGGGCCGACCGAAACACCATATATTTT.

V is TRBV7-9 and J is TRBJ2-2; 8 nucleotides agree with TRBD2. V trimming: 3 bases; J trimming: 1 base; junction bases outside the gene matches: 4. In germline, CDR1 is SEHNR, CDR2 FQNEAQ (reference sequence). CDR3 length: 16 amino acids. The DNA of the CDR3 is TGTGCCAGCAGCTTCGCCGGGACTAGGAACACCGGGGAGCTGTTTTTT. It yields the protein CASSFAGTRNTGELFF.

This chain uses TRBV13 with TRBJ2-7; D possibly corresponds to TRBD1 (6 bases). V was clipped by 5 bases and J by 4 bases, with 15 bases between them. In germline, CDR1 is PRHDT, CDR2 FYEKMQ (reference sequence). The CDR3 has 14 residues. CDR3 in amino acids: CASSPPQGLYEQYF. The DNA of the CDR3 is TGTGCCAGCAGCCCTCCTCAGGGGTTGTACGAGCAGTACTTC.

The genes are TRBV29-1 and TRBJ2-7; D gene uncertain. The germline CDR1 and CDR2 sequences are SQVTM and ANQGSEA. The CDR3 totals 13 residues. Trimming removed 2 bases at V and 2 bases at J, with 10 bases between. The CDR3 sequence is CSVEQENTYEQYF. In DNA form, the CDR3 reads TGCAGCGTTGAACAAGAAAATACCTACGAGCAGTACTTC.

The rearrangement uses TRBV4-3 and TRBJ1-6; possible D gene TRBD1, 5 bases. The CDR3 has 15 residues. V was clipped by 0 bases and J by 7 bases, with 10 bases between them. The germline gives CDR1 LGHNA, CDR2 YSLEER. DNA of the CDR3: TGCGCCAGCAGCCAAGATCCACAGGCCAATTCACCCCTCCACTTT. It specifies CASSQDPQANSPLHF.

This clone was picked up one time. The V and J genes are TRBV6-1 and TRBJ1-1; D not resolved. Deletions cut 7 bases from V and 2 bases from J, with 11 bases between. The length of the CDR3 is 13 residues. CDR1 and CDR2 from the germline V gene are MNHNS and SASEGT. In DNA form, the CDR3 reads TGTGCCAGCATGAGGACGGTAAACACTGAAGCTTTCTTT. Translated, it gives CASMRTVNTEAFF.

The DNA for the CDR3 is TGTGCCAGCAGTTCAGCAGGAAGCTACACCTTC. Protein sequence: CASSSAGSYTF. The chain recombines TRBV6-5 with TRBJ1-2; no clear D gene. Per the germline V gene, CDR1 is MNHEY and CDR2 is SVGAGI. CDR3 length: 11 amino acids. With 4 bases removed from V and 9 bases from J, the gap between germline ends came to 9 bases.

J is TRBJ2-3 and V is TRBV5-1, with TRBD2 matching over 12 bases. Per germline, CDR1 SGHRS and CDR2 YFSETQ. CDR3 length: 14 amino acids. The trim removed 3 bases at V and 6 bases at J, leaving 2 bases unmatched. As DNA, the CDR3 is TGCGCCAGCAGCTGGACTAGCGGGAAGGATACGCAGTATTTT. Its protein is CASSWTSGKDTQYF.

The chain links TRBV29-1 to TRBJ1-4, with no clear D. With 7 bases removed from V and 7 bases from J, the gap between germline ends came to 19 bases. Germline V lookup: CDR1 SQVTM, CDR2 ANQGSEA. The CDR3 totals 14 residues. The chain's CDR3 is CSGKFDREGEKLFF. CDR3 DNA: TGCAGCGGAAAGTTCGACCGGGAGGGTGAAAAACTGTTTTTT.

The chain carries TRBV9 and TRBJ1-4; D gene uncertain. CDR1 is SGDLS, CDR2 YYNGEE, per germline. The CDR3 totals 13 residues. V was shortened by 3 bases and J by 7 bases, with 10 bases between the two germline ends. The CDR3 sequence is CASSAGTGEKLFF. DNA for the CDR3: TGTGCCAGCAGCGCGGGTACTGGTGAAAAACTGTTTTTT.

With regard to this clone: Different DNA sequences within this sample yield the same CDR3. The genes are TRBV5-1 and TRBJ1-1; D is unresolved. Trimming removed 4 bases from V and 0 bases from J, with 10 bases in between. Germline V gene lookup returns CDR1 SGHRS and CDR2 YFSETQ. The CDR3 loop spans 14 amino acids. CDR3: CASSLEGMNTEAFF. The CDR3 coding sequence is TGCGCCAGCAGCCTGGAGGGTATGAACACTGAAGCTTTCTTT.

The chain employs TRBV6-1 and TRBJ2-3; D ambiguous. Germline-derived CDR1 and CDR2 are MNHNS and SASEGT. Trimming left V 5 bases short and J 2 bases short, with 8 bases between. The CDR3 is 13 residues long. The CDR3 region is CASSFRNTDTQYF. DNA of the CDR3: TGTGCCAGCAGTTTCAGGAACACAGATACGCAGTATTTT.

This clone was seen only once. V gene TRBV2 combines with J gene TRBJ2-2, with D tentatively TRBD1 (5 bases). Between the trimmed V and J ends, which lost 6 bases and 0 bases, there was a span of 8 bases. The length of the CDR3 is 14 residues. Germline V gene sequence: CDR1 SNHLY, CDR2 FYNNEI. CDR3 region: CASRRQPNTGELFF. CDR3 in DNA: TGTGCCAGCAGGAGACAGCCGAACACCGGGGAGCTGTTTTTT.

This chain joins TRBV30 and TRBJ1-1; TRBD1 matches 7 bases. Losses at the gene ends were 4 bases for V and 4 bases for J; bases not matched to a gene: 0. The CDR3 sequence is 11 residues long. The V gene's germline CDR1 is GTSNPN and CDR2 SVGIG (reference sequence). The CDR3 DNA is TGTGCCTGGAAGGGGGCCACTGAAGCTTTCTTT. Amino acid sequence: CAWKGATEAFF.

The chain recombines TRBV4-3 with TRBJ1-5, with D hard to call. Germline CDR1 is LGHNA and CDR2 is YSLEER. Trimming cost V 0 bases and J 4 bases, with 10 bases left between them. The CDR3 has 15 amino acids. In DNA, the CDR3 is TGCGCCAGCAGCCAAGACGGGCTGTATAATCAGCCCCAGCATTTT. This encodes CASSQDGLYNQPQHF.

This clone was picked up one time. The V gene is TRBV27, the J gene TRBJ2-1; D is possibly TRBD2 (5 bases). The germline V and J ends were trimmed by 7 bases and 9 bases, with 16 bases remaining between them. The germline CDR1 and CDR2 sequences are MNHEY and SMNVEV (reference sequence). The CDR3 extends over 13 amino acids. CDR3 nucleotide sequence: TGTGCCAGCACCGGACTTCAGTCTACTGAGCAGTTCTTC. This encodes CASTGLQSTEQFF.